This TCR beta chain was obtained from a study of blood T cells in healthy people across ages. Study-wide findings and caveats: More naive CD4+ cells and higher diversity marked long-lived donors relative to aged donors.

Worth noting for this clonotype: Its specificity is not known.

About 10 milliliters of peripheral blood were drawn from each donor into EDTA-treated tubes. The extraction recovered at least 5.5 micrograms of total RNA per sample. This CDR3 region has 14 residues. Germline values: CDR1 SGHNT, CDR2 YYREEE (reference sequence). Together with a sample-barcoded 5' primer, a J-beta primer mix was included in a second PCR lasting roughly 6 to 12 cycles. With 12 random nucleotides, a template-switch adaptor tagged each individual cDNA molecule. Each CDR3 protein is one row after TCRdb ran MiXCR on the 5' RACE reads. The data contain 850,000 to 1,000,000 distinct CDR3 sequences, just over 50% of them singletons.

The source material was blood. This receptor was taken from a woman aged 55 to 70 in good health. The chain carries TRBV5-4 and TRBJ2-5, with TRBD1 matching 9 bases. The J call is doubtful: the DNA matches TRBJ2-7 better. The CDR3 bases are TGTGCCAGCAGCACTGGGACAGGGATCGACGAGCAGTACTTC. It yields the protein CASSTGTGIDEQYF.